Presented here are 30 T cell receptor beta chains from one specimen sequenced in a study of blood T cell repertoires in COVID-19. Some clones are missing from TCRdb's copy, which holds only in-frame ones; the method was immunoSEQ multiplex PCR. There are 120,000 to 150,000 clones in the sample; 80% to 85% occur only once, and roughly 8% lies in the top ten. The sequenced material came from peripheral blood. The receptors shown here come from a human donor in a cohort sampled during active COVID-19.

This CDR3 is CASSLAGGGTQYF. The CDR3 DNA sequence: TGTGCCAGCAGCTTAGCGGGGGGAGGTACGCAGTATTTT. The V call is TRBV7-9, the J call TRBJ2-3; possible D gene TRBD2, 6 bases. The CDR3 runs 13 residues. Trimming took off 0 bases at V and 8 bases at J, with 9 bases between the two ends. Per the germline V gene, CDR1 is SEHNR and CDR2 is FQNEAQ (reference sequence).

The J gene is TRBJ1-4, the V gene TRBV6-5; D gene unclear. Germline V gene sequence: CDR1 MNHEY, CDR2 SVGAGI. V was cut by 5 bases and J by 3 bases, with 13 bases left in between. The CDR3 totals 15 residues. The CDR3 DNA follows: TGTGCCAGCAGTCCGACTGGAGTTGCTAATGAAAAACTGTTTTTT. Translation: CASSPTGVANEKLFF.

This clone was detected only a few times. Other DNA sequences of this sample code for an identical CDR3. The genes are TRBV6-5 and TRBJ1-2; TRBD1 agrees at 7 bases. This CDR3 has 14 amino acids. Looked up from germline, CDR1 is MNHEY and CDR2 is SVGAGI. J was trimmed by 4 bases and V by 5 bases; bases with no gene match: 7. CDR3 loop: CASSTGGGSYGYTF. CDR3 in DNA: TGTGCCAGCAGTACCGGAGGGGGCTCCTATGGCTACACCTTC.

V usage is TRBV28 and J usage is TRBJ1-4, with TRBD1 matching 7 bases. Germline CDR1 is MDHEN and CDR2 is SYDVKM. This CDR3 has 15 residues. Trimming at V came to 4 bases and at J to 7 bases, leaving 9 bases not matched to a gene. CDR3 sequence reads: CASSSHRGQGEKLFF. CDR3 coding DNA: TGTGCCAGCAGTTCTCACAGGGGCCAAGGTGAAAAACTGTTTTTT.

The CDR3 DNA follows: TGTGCCAGCAGCTTAGCGCAAGGACTAGCGCGCCAAGAGACCCAGTACTTC. Protein sequence: CASSLAQGLARQETQYF. The chain couples TRBV7-6 to TRBJ2-5, with TRBD2 identical over 9 bases. This CDR3 is built from 17 residues. V was clipped by 0 bases and J by 1 base; unmatched bases: 6. Per the germline V gene, CDR1 is SGHVS and CDR2 is FNYEAQ.

V gene TRBV5-4 combines with J gene TRBJ2-4; TRBD1 matches 9 bases. The CDR3 consists of 14 residues. Per germline, CDR1 SGHNT and CDR2 YYREEE (reference sequence). J gave up 8 bases and V 2 bases, and 5 bases lay outside the gene matches. CDR3 nucleotide sequence: TGTGCCAGCAGCTTAAGACAGGGGGTTGACATTCAGTACTTC. Protein sequence: CASSLRQGVDIQYF.

The chain couples TRBV27 to TRBJ1-4; a weak D match, TRBD1 (6 bases). The germline gives CDR1 MNHEY, CDR2 SMNVEV (reference sequence). This CDR3 spans 15 amino acids. The V end lost 5 bases, the J end lost 7 bases, and 17 bases lay between the germline ends. CDR3 sequence (DNA): TGTGCCAGCAGTAATTCCGGGACATCGTTTGAAAAACTGTTTTTT. The encoded protein is CASSNSGTSFEKLFF. The full variable domain, in which reference TRBV27 and TRBJ1-4 provide the parts outside the CDR3, is EAQVTQNPRYLITVTGKKLTVTCSQNMNHEYMSWYRQDPGLGLRQIYYSMNVEVTDKGDVPEGYKVSRKEKRNFPLILESPSPNQTSLYFCASSNSGTSFEKLFFGSGTQLSVL.

The chain links TRBV7-2 to TRBJ1-6; D perhaps matches TRBD1 (6 bases). Trimming stripped 4 bases from V and 6 bases from J, with 19 bases between. The germline V gene has CDR1 SGHTA and CDR2 FQGNSA. The length of the CDR3 is 17 residues. CDR3 residues: CASSSPPGHVLNSPLHF. CDR3 DNA: TGTGCCAGCAGCTCACCCCCGGGACACGTTCTTAATTCACCCCTCCACTTT.

The V gene is TRBV11-3, the J gene TRBJ2-1; D perhaps matches TRBD1 (6 bases). The V gene lost 4 bases and the J gene lost 8 bases, with 12 bases spanning the gap. The CDR3 contains 13 residues. Per germline, CDR1 SGHNT and CDR2 YENEEA. CDR3 loop: CASSSRDNDEQFF. CDR3 DNA: TGTGCCAGCAGCTCCCGGGACAACGATGAGCAGTTCTTC.

This rearrangement joins TRBV19 to TRBJ2-7; a possible D gene is TRBD2 (6 bases). The CDR3 has 14 residues. Germline CDR1 and CDR2: LNHDA and SQIVND (reference sequence). The V end was cut by 3 bases, the J end by 0 bases, with 9 bases between. The CDR3 spells CASSIVGGSYEQYF. CDR3 coding DNA: TGTGCCAGTAGTATTGTGGGGGGCTCCTACGAGCAGTACTTC.

The chain recombines TRBV23-1 with TRBJ2-6, with 7 bases identical to TRBD1. Being an ORF, TRBV23-1 has a function that is uncertain. The CDR3 totals 18 residues. The ends lost 4 bases at V and 0 bases at J; junction bases unmatched: 9. CDR3 in amino acids: CASSPNTAGGSGANVLTF. DNA for the CDR3: TGCGCCAGCAGTCCAAACACTGCAGGGGGCTCTGGGGCCAACGTCCTGACTTTC.

J is TRBJ2-7 and V is TRBV7-2, with TRBD2 identical over 10 bases. J lost 6 bases, V lost 4 bases, and 9 bases had no gene match. Germline loops: CDR1 SGHTA, CDR2 FQGNSA. This CDR3 comprises 15 residues. CDR3 residues: CASSSPGAGGPEQYF. The CDR3 DNA sequence: TGTGCCAGCAGCTCGCCGGGAGCGGGGGGGCCCGAGCAGTACTTC.

The J gene is TRBJ2-2, the V gene TRBV6-5, with TRBD1 identical over 7 bases. Germline V gene lookup returns CDR1 MNHEY and CDR2 SVGAGI. The CDR3 covers 14 residues. With V trimmed by 8 bases and J by 5 bases, 8 bases remained unmatched. DNA for the CDR3: TGTGCCAGCCTGTTTATACAGGGGACCGGGGAGCTGTTTTTT. Its protein is CASLFIQGTGELFF.

V is TRBV24-1 and J is TRBJ1-1; 9 bases fit TRBD1. Germline-derived CDR1 and CDR2 are KGHDR and SFDVKD. This CDR3 contains 13 residues. V shed 7 bases, J shed 4 bases, and the junction held 3 bases outside the gene matches. CDR3 bases: TGTGCCACCAGGGACAGGGGAACCACTGAAGCTTTCTTT. Encoded protein: CATRDRGTTEAFF.

J is TRBJ2-7 and V is TRBV25-1; D not resolved. Trimming cost V 3 bases and J 1 base, with 7 bases left between them. Germline CDR1 is MGHDK and CDR2 is SYGVNS. CDR3 length: 13 residues. CDR3 nucleotide sequence: TGTGCCAGCAGTGATCCCGGGTCCTACGAGCAGTACTTC. Residues: CASSDPGSYEQYF.

J is TRBJ2-7 and V is TRBV6-5; D perhaps matches TRBD1 (6 bases). Trimming pared 2 bases from V and 3 bases from J, leaving 11 bases between. Germline assignment: CDR1 MNHEY and CDR2 SVGAGI. This CDR3 is 14 amino acids long. The CDR3 spells CASSYRLGGYEQYF. The CDR3 coding sequence is TGTGCCAGCAGTTACCGCCTAGGGGGCTACGAGCAGTACTTC.

The chain uses TRBV9 and TRBJ2-5; a possible D gene is TRBD1 (5 bases). The V end was cut by 0 bases, the J end by 10 bases, with 16 bases between. The V gene's germline CDR1 is SGDLS and CDR2 YYNGEE. This CDR3 contains 14 residues. Here the CDR3 reads CASSVAEDSTRQYF. DNA for the CDR3: TGTGCCAGCAGCGTAGCTGAAGACAGTACTCGCCAGTACTTC.

V and J are TRBV4-2 and TRBJ2-1, with TRBD2 matching 7 bases. CDR3 size: 14 residues. J gave up 10 bases and V 4 bases, and 10 bases lay outside the gene matches. Germline V gene lookup returns CDR1 LGHNA and CDR2 YNFKEQ. The CDR3 sequence is CASSPHVGREEQFF. Here the CDR3 DNA reads TGTGCCAGCAGCCCACACGTGGGGCGGGAGGAGCAGTTCTTC.

V and J are TRBV19 and TRBJ2-3, with D possibly TRBD2 on 5 matching bases. The CDR3 is made up of 14 amino acids. Between the trimmed V and J ends, which lost 5 bases and 1 base, there was a span of 10 bases. Per germline, CDR1 LNHDA and CDR2 SQIVND (reference sequence). The CDR3 here is CASSVNGGTDTQYF. For the CDR3, the DNA is TGTGCCAGTAGTGTAAACGGGGGCACAGATACGCAGTATTTT.

The chain is built from TRBV25-1 and TRBJ2-6, with D possibly matching TRBD1 (6 bases). CDR3 size: 17 residues. The germline gives CDR1 MGHDK, CDR2 SYGVNS. Trimming removed 4 bases at V and 3 bases at J, with 16 bases between. CDR3 bases: TGTGCCAGCAGTGCAGGGGTTGGGTTTTTTGGGGCCAACGTCCTGACTTTC. This encodes CASSAGVGFFGANVLTF. Full variable domain (outside the CDR3, taken from reference TRBV25-1 and TRBJ2-6): EADIYQTPRYLVIGTGKKITLECSQTMGHDKMYWYQQDPGMELHLIHYSYGVNSTEKGDLSSESTVSRIRTEHFPLTLESARPSHTSQYLCASSAGVGFFGANVLTFGAGSRLTVL.

The CDR3 region has the DNA TGTGCCAGCAGTCGAGTGGACAGGCAAGAGACCCAGTACTTC. Protein: CASSRVDRQETQYF. The chain recombines TRBV2 with TRBJ2-5; 7 positions match TRBD1. The trim removed 5 bases at V and 2 bases at J, leaving 5 bases unmatched. The germline V gene encodes CDR1 SNHLY and CDR2 FYNNEI. This CDR3 contains 14 residues.

The chain has TRBV12-3 or TRBV12-4 and TRBJ2-3, with D possibly TRBD1 on 8 matching bases. This CDR3 comprises 13 residues. Trimming stripped 10 bases from V and 4 bases from J, with 15 bases between. Here the CDR3 DNA reads TGTGCCACCAACAGGGGGGGAGCAGATACGCAGTATTTT. It is translated as CATNRGGADTQYF.

V gene TRBV15 combines with J gene TRBJ2-7; D unresolved. The CDR3 sequence is 12 residues long. V was shortened by 2 bases and J by 3 bases, with 5 bases between the two germline ends. Germline loops: CDR1 LNHNV, CDR2 YYDKDF (reference sequence). The CDR3 is CATSRSDYEQYF. The DNA of the CDR3 is TGTGCCACCAGCAGATCAGACTACGAGCAGTACTTC.

By sample fraction, this clone is medium-sized. The V gene is TRBV6-4, the J gene TRBJ2-2, with D unclear. Germline lookup yields CDR1 MRHNA and CDR2 SNTAGT. Trimming left V 0 bases short and J 6 bases short, with 8 bases between. The CDR3 is 14 residues long. The DNA of the CDR3 is TGTGCCAGCAGTGACTCGTACAGTCCCGGGGAGCTGTTTTTT. Its protein product is CASSDSYSPGELFF.

This clone was picked up many times. The chain carries TRBV2 and TRBJ1-2; 8 bases map to TRBD1. CDR1 and CDR2 (germline): SNHLY, FYNNEI. This CDR3 spans 12 amino acids. V lost 7 bases to trimming and J lost 4 bases; unmatched junction nucleotides: 2. In DNA form, the CDR3 reads TGTGCCAGCATTGGACAGGGCTATGGCTACACCTTC. Translated, it gives CASIGQGYGYTF.

The chain is built from TRBV12-5 and TRBJ2-7; TRBD1 matches at 7 bases. Germline CDR1 and CDR2: LGHNT and FRNRAP. V gave up 3 bases and J gave up 7 bases; unmatched junction bases: 12. The CDR3 runs 15 residues. The CDR3 loop reads CASGFGAGGLGEQYF. The CDR3, as DNA: TGTGCTAGTGGTTTCGGGGCAGGGGGTTTAGGAGAGCAGTACTTC. The whole variable domain, filled in from reference TRBV12-5 and TRBJ2-7, reads DARVTQTPRHKVTEMGQEVTMRCQPILGHNTVFWYRQTMMQGLELLAYFRNRAPLDDSGMPKDRFSAEMPDATLATLKIQPSEPRDSAVYFCASGFGAGGLGEQYFGPGTRLTVT.

The V call is TRBV29-1, the J call TRBJ2-1, with a tentative D call TRBD1 (5 bases). Deletions cut 7 bases from V and 0 bases from J, with 10 bases between. Per germline, CDR1 SQVTM and CDR2 ANQGSEA. This CDR3 spans 13 amino acids. The CDR3 reads CSETTVSYNEQFF. DNA of the CDR3: TGCAGCGAGACGACAGTCTCCTACAATGAGCAGTTCTTC.

V gene TRBV5-6 combines with J gene TRBJ1-5; D is uncertain. Germline V CDR1 and CDR2: SGHDT, YYEEEE. CDR3 length: 14 residues. Trimming left V 6 bases short and J 2 bases short, with 12 bases between. The CDR3 reads CASTRWGGNQPQHF. In DNA form, the CDR3 reads TGTGCCAGCACCCGGTGGGGAGGCAATCAGCCCCAGCATTTT.

The chain is built from TRBV19 and TRBJ1-2, with 8 nucleotides matching TRBD1. This CDR3 spans 17 amino acids. Trimming cost V 7 bases and J 6 bases; bases outside gene matches: 19. From germline, CDR1 is LNHDA and CDR2 SQIVND (reference sequence). CDR3 bases: TGTGCCAGTAATCACCGACAGGGGCCCCAACCGTTCGATGGCTACACCTTC. Protein sequence: CASNHRQGPQPFDGYTF.

The gene calls are TRBV18 and TRBJ1-1; a weak D match, TRBD1 (6 bases). Germline lookup yields CDR1 KGHSH and CDR2 LQKENI. Trimming removed 3 bases at V and 7 bases at J, with 15 bases between. The CDR3 sequence is 14 residues long. The CDR3 nucleotides are TGTGCCAGCTCACCCCCGACAGGACAACTTGAAGCTTTCTTT. Protein: CASSPPTGQLEAFF.